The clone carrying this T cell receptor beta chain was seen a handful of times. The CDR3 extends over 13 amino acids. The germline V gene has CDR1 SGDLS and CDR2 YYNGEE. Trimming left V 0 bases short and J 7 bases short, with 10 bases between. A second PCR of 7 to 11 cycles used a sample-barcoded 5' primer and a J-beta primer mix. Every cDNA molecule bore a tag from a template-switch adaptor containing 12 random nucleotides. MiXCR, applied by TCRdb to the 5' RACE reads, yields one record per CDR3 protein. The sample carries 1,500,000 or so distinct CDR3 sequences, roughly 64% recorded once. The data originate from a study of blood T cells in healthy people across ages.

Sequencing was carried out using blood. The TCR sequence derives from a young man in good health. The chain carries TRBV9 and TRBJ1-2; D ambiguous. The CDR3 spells CASSVEGFGGYTF. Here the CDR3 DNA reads TGTGCCAGCAGCGTAGAGGGTTTCGGTGGCTACACCTTC.